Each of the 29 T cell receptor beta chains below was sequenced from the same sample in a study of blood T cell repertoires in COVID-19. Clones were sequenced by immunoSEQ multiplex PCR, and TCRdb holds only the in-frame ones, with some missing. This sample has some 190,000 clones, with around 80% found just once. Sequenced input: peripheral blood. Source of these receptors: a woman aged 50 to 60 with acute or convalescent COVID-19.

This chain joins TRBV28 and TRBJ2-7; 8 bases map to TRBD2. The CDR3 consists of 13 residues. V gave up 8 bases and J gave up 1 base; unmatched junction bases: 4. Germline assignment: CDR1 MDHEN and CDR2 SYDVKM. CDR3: CASGRGGSYEQYF. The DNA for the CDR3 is TGTGCCAGCGGCCGGGGGGGATCCTACGAGCAGTACTTC.

The chain's CDR3 is CASRDSGGANEKLFF. Here the CDR3 DNA reads TGTGCCAGCAGGGACTCGGGGGGGGCTAATGAAAAACTGTTTTTT. V and J are TRBV6-5 and TRBJ1-4, with D maybe TRBD1 (5 bases). The CDR3 length is 15 residues. In germline, CDR1 is MNHEY, CDR2 SVGAGI. V lost 6 bases and J 3 bases, leaving 14 bases between the germline ends.

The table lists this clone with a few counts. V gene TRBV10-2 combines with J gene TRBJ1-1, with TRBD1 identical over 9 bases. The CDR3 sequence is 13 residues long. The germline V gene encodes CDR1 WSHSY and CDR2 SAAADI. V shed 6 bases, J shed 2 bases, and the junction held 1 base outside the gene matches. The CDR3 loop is CASRDRGNTEAFF. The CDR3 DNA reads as TGCGCCAGCAGGGACAGGGGCAACACTGAAGCTTTCTTT.

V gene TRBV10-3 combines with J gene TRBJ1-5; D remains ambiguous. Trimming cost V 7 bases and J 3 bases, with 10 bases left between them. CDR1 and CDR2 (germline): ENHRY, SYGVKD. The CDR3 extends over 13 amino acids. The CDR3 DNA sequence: TGTGCCATCAACCGAGGGATCAATCAGCCCCAGCATTTT. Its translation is CAINRGINQPQHF.

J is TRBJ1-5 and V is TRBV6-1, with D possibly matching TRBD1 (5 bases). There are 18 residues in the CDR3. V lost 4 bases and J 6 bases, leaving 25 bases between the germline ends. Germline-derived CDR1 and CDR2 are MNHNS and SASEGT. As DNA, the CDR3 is TGTGCCAGCAGTGCCCGCGGGAGGGCTGTAGATGGGGGTCAGCCCCAGCATTTT. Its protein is CASSARGRAVDGGQPQHF.

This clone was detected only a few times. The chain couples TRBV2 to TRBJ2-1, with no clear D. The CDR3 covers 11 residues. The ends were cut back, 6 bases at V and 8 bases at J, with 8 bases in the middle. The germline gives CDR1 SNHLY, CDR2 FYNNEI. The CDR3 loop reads CASRRSDEQFF. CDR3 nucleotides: TGTGCCAGCAGGAGGAGTGATGAGCAGTTCTTC.

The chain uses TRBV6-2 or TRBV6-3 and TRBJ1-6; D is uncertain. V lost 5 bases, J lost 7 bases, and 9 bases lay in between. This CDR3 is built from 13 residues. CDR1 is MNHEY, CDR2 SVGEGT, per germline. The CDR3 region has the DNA TGTGCCAGCAGTCCCCCTCGGAATTCACCCCTCCACTTT. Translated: CASSPPRNSPLHF.

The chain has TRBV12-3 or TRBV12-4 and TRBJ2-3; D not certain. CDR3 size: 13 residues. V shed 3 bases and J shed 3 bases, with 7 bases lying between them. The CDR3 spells CASSLGRTDTQYF. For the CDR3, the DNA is TGTGCCAGCAGTTTGGGCAGAACAGATACGCAGTATTTT.

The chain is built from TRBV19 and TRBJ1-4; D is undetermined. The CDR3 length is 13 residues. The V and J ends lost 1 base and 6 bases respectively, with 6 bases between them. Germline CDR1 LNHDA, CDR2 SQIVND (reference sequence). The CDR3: CASSIVTDEKLFF. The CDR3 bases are TGTGCCAGTAGTATAGTAACGGATGAAAAACTGTTTTTT.

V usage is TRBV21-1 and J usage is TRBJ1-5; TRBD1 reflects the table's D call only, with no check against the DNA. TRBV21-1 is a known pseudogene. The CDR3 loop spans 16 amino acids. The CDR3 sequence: CASSMEGQHSNQPQHF. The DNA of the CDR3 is TGTGCCAGCAGCATGGAGGGACAGCATAGCAATCAGCCCCAGCATTTT.

CDR3 residues: CASSPSATGRDYEQYF. The CDR3 DNA is TGTGCCAGCAGTCCCTCAGCCACGGGGAGAGACTACGAGCAGTACTTC. The chain has TRBV2 and TRBJ2-7; TRBD2 might be the D (5 bases). Trimming removed 5 bases from V and 3 bases from J, with 20 bases in between. Germline-derived CDR1 and CDR2 are SNHLY and FYNNEI. The CDR3 is 16 amino acids.

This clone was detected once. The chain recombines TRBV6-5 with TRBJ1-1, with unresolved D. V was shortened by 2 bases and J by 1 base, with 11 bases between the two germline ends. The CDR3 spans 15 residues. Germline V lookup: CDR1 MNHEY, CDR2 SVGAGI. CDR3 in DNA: TGTGCCAGCAGTTACCGGGGTCGTGCGAACACTGAAGCTTTCTTT. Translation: CASSYRGRANTEAFF.

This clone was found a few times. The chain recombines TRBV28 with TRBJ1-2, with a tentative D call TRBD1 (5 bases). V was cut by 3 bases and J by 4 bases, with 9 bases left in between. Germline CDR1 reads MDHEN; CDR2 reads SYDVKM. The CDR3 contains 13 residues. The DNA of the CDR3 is TGTGCCAGCAGTTTCTATCAGGGCTATGGCTACACCTTC. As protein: CASSFYQGYGYTF.

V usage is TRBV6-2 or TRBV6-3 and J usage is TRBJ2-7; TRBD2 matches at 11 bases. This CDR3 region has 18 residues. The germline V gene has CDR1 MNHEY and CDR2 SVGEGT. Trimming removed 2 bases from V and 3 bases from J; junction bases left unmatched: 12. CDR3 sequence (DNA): TGTGCCAGCAGTTACGAGGCTAGCGGGAGGTGGAGGGGCTACGAGCAGTACTTC. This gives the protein CASSYEASGRWRGYEQYF.

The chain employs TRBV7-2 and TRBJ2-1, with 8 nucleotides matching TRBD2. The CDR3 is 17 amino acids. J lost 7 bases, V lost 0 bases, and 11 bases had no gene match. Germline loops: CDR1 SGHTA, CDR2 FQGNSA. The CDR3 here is CASSLASLAGGQNEQFF. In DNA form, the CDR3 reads TGTGCCAGCAGCTTAGCTAGTTTGGCGGGAGGACAAAATGAGCAGTTCTTC.

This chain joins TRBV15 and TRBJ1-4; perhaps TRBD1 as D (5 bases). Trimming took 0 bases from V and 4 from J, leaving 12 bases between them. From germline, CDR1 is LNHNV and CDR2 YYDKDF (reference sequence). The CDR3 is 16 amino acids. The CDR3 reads CATSRDLGLINEKLFF. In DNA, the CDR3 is TGTGCCACCAGCAGAGACCTGGGACTGATTAATGAAAAACTGTTTTTT.

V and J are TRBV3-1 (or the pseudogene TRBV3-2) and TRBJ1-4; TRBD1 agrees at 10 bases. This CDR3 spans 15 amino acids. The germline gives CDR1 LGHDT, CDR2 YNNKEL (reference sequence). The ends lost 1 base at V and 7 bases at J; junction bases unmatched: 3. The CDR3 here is CASSQAGTGVEKLFF. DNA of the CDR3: TGTGCCAGCAGCCAAGCCGGGACAGGGGTTGAAAAACTGTTTTTT.

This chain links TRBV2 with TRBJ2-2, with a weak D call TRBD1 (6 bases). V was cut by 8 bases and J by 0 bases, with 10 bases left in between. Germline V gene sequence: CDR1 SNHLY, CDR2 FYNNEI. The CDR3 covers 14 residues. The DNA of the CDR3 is TGTGCCAGCTTAACAGGGCCGAACACCGGGGAGCTGTTTTTT. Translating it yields CASLTGPNTGELFF.

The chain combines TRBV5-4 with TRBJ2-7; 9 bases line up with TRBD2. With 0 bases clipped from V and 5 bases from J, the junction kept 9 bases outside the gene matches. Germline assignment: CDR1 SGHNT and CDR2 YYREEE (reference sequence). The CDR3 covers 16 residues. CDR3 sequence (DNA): TGTGCCAGCAGCTTGGAGTTGGCGGGGGGGCTGGACGAGCAGTACTTC. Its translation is CASSLELAGGLDEQYF.

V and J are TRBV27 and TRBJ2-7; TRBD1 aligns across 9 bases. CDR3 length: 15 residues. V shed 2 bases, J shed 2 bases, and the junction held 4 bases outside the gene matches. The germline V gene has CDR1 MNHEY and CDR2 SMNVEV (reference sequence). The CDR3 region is CASSLGGQGPYEQYF. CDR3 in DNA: TGTGCCAGCAGTTTAGGGGGACAGGGTCCCTACGAGCAGTACTTC.

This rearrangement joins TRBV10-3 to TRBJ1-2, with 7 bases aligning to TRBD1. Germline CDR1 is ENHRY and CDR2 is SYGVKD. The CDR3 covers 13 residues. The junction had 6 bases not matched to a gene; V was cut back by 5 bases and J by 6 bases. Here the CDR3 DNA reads TGTGCCATCAGTTTCCAGGGGGTTGATGGCTACACCTTC. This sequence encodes CAISFQGVDGYTF.

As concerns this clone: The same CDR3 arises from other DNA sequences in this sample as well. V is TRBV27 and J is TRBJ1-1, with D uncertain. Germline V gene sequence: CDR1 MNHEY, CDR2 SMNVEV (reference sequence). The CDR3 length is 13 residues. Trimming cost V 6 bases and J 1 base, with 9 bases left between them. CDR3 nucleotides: TGTGCCAGCAGCCTAAGAGAGAACACTGAAGCTTTCTTT. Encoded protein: CASSLRENTEAFF.

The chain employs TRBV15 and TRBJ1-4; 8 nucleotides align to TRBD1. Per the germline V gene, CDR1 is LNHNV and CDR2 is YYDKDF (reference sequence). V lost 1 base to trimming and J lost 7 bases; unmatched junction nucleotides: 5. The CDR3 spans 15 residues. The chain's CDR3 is CATSRGQGLREKLFF. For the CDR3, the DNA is TGTGCCACCAGCAGAGGACAGGGGCTTCGTGAAAAACTGTTTTTT.

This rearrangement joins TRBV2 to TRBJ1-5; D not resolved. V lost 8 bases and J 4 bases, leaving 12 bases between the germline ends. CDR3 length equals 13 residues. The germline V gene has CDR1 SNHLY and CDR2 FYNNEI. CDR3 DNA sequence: TGTGCCAGCGACAATGGTCTTAATCAGCCCCAGCATTTT. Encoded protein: CASDNGLNQPQHF.

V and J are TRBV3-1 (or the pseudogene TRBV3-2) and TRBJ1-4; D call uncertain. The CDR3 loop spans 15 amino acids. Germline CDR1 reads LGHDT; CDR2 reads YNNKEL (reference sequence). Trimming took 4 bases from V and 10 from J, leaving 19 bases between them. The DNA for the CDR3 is TGTGCCAGCAGCCTCGCCCAGACCCCAACGGGAAAACTGTTTTTT. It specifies CASSLAQTPTGKLFF.

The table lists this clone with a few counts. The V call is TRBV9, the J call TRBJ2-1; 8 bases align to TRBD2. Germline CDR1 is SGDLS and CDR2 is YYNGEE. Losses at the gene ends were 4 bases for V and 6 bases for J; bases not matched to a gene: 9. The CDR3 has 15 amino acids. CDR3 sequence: CASSSSGGPGNEQFF. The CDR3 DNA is TGTGCCAGCAGCTCCTCGGGGGGGCCGGGCAATGAGCAGTTCTTC. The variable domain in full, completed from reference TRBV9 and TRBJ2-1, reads DSGVTQTPKHLITATGQRVTLRCSPRSGDLSVYWYQQSLDQGLQFLIQYYNGEERAKGNILERFSAQQFPDLHSELNLSSLELGDSALYFCASSSSGGPGNEQFFGPGTRLTVL.

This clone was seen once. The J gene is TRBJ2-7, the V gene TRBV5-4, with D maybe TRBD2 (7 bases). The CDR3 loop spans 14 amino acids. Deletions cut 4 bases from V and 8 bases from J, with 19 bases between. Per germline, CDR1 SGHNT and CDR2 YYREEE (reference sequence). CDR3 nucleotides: TGTGCCAGCAGCCTGCCCGGGGAGGGGGTACAGCAGTACTTC. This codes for CASSLPGEGVQQYF.

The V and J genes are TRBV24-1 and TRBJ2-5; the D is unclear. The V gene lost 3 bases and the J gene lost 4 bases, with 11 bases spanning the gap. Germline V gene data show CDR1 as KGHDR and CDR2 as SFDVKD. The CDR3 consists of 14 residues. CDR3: CATSDRVSGETQYF. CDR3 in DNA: TGTGCCACCAGTGATCGAGTCTCGGGAGAGACCCAGTACTTC.

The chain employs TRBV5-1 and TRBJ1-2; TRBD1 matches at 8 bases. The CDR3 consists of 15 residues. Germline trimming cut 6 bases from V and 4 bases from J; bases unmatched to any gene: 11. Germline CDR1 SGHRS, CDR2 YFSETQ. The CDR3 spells CASTSGAGGPYGYTF. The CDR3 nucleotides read TGCGCCAGCACCTCTGGGGCAGGGGGCCCCTATGGCTACACCTTC.